This T cell receptor beta chain originates from a study of T cell responses to AZD1222 COVID-19 vaccine. Whole-study findings and limits: Researchers report vaccine-associated CD4 TCRs spanning spike, with dominance at 160-218 and 743-854. White British donors predominated, females outnumbered males, and clonal diversity was possibly underestimated.

Germline V lookup: CDR1 LGHNA, CDR2 YSLEER. Trimming took 4 bases from V and 7 from J; bases not matched to a gene: 8. The CDR3 spans 14 residues. This clone was seen once. Its cognate antigen is unknown. Some clones are missing from TCRdb's copy, which holds only in-frame ones; the method was immunoSEQ multiplex PCR. Of about 140,000 clones listed, roughly 90% were seen once; the top ten hold roughly 3.1%. The clonotype comes from an adult in good health. This chain links TRBV4-3 with TRBJ1-1; TRBD1 matches at 8 bases. Sample: peripheral blood, taken on day 0 of AZD1222 vaccination. Here the CDR3 DNA reads TGCGCCAGCAGCCGATGGCAGGGGGCTTTTGAAGCTTTCTTT. This translates into CASSRWQGAFEAFF.